This TCR beta chain stems from a study of cytomegalovirus exposure and HLA in healthy donors. About the research overall: As released early, the data held 85 million to 95 million unique TCRs from HLA-typed donors.

CDR3 length equals 14 residues. Germline V lookup: CDR1 MGHDK, CDR2 SYGVNS. Trimming cost V 3 bases and J 7 bases; bases outside gene matches: 5. Turning to this clone: Its target is unknown.

Study observations and caveats: Across donors, sequencing depth was assumed by presence/absence analyses to be roughly uniform.

PCR amplification relied on 60 Vbeta primers (plus 13 Jbeta primers). Produced via immunoSEQ multiplex PCR; TCRdb's table is partial and in-frame only. The data show roughly 160,000 clones, roughly 89% seen once. Sequencing was carried out using PBMCs. The rearrangement uses TRBV25-1 and TRBJ2-4; 8 nucleotides align to TRBD1. This TCR was recovered from a young woman in good health and CMV-seronegative. The chain's CDR3 is CASSDPTGANIQYF. Written as DNA, the CDR3 is TGTGCCAGCAGTGATCCGACAGGGGCGAACATTCAGTACTTC.